This TCR beta chain was sequenced for a study of blood T cell repertoires in COVID-19. Using immunoSEQ multiplex PCR, the repertoire was profiled, and TCRdb retains in-frame clones only, with some absent. The sample holds some 260,000 clones, around 89% seen once. Germline CDR1 and CDR2: MNHEY and SMNVEV (reference sequence). V was clipped by 1 base and J by 7 bases; unmatched bases: 9. CDR3 length: 17 residues. Sample: PBMCs or T cells enriched from blood (not recorded which). The clonotype originates from a man between 35 and 55 years old who had recovered from COVID-19. The rearrangement joins TRBV27 to TRBJ2-1; 11 nucleotides line up with TRBD2. CDR3 sequence (DNA): TGTGCCAGCAGTTTATTTAGGGCGGCTAGCGGGAGGAATGAGCAGTTCTTC. It is translated as CASSLFRAASGRNEQFF.